This record concerns one T cell receptor (beta chain) sequence. This sample was taken from a study of blood T cell repertoires in COVID-19. Across the whole study: Samples of COVID-19 (acute and convalescent) were obtained from the United States, Italy and Spain. PBMCs, B-cell-depleted T cells, or T cells were the source of the cDNA or gDNA that made up the material.

The repertoire was sequenced with immunoSEQ multiplex PCR; TCRdb's copy has only in-frame clones and lacks some. The sample has about 290,000 clones, about nine tenths seen once. The CDR3 has 16 residues. CDR1 SGHTA and CDR2 FQGNSA come from the germline V gene. With 1 base removed from V and 4 bases from J, the gap between germline ends came to 16 bases. The V call is TRBV7-2, the J call TRBJ1-2; possible D gene TRBD1, 6 bases. This clonotype was sampled from a middle-aged woman who had recovered from COVID-19. Input material: PBMCs or T cells enriched from blood (not recorded which). The DNA for the CDR3 is TGTGCCAGCAGCTTAGGCGCAGGGGCGCGGAGCTATGGCTACACCTTC. Its protein product is CASSLGAGARSYGYTF.